This T cell receptor beta chain derives from a study of sequential checkpoint blockade in melanoma. As for the study in general: Both treatment sequences were followed by maintenance nivolumab.

Regarding treatment: randomized to nivolumab then ipilimumab (arm A) or the reverse (arm B). The CDR3 has 13 amino acids. The ends were cut back, 3 bases at V and 6 bases at J, with 11 bases in the middle. Germline values: CDR1 MDHEN, CDR2 SYDVKM. Using immunoSEQ multiplex PCR, the repertoire was profiled, and TCRdb retains in-frame clones only, with some absent. The repertoire holds 20,000 to 25,000 clones, with approximately 78% as singletons. V is TRBV28 and J is TRBJ1-2; no clear D gene. The input for sequencing was CD8+ T cells sorted from blood (inferred from file names), taken from a patient given nivolumab and ipilimumab in sequence. This TCR derives from a human donor with melanoma. CDR3 sequence: CASSFQKTNGYTF. The CDR3 DNA is TGTGCCAGCAGTTTCCAGAAAACTAATGGCTACACCTTC.